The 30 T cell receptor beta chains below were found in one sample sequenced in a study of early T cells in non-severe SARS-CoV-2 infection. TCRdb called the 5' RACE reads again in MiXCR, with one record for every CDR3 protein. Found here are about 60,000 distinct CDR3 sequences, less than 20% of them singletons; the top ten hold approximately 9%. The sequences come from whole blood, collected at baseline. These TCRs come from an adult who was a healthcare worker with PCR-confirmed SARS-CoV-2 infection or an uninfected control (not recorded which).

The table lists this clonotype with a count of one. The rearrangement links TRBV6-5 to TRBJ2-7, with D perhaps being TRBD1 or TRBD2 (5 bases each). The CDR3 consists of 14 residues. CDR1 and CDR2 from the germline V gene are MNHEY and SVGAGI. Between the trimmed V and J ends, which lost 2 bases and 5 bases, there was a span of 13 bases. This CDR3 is CASSYEGSRNEQYF. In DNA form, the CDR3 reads TGTGCCAGCAGTTACGAGGGGAGCAGGAACGAGCAGTACTTC.

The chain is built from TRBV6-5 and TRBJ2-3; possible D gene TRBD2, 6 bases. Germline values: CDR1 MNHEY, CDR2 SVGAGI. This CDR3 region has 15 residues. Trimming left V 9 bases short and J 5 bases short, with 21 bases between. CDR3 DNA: TGTGCCAGTAGACCGGGACTCCGAAGGGAAGATACGCAGTATTTT. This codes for CASRPGLRREDTQYF.

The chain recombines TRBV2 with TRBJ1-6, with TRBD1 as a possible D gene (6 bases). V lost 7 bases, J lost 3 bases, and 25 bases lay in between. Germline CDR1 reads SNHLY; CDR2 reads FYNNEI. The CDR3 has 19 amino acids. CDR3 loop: CASTTKGNTGIGYNSPLHF. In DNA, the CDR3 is TGTGCCAGCACCACTAAGGGGAACACAGGGATAGGCTATAATTCACCCCTCCACTTT.

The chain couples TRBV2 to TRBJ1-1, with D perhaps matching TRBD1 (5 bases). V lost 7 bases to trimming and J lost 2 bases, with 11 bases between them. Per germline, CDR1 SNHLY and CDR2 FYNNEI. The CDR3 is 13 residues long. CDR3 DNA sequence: TGTGCCAGCAACGACAGAACAAACACTGAAGCTTTCTTT. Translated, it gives CASNDRTNTEAFF.

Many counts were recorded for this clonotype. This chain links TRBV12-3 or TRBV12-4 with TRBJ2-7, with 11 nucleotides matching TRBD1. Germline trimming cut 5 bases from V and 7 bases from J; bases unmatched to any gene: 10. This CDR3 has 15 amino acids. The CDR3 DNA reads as TGTGCCAGCAGTCCCGGACAGGGGGCGCCTAAGGAGCAGTACTTC. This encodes CASSPGQGAPKEQYF.

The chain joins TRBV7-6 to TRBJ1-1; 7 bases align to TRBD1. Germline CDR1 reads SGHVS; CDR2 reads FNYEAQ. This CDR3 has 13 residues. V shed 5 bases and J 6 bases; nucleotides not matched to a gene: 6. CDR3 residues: CASSAGTDPEAFF. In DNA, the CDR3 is TGTGCCAGCAGCGCAGGGACAGATCCTGAAGCTTTCTTT.

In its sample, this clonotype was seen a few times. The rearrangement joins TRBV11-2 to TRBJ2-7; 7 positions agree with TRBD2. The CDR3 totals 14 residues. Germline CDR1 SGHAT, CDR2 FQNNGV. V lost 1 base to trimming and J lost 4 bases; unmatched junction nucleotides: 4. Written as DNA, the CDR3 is TGTGCCAGCAGCTTAGCGGGAGGAGGGTACGAGCAGTACTTC. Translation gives CASSLAGGGYEQYF.

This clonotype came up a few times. CDR3: CASSSTRQGRTGELFF. The CDR3 coding sequence is TGTGCCAGCAGCTCAACAAGACAGGGAAGGACCGGGGAGCTGTTTTTT. The V gene is TRBV5-4, the J gene TRBJ2-2, with 7 bases that match TRBD1. V trimming: 3 bases; J trimming: 5 bases; junction bases outside the gene matches: 10. From germline, CDR1 is SGHNT and CDR2 YYREEE (reference sequence). The CDR3 is made up of 16 amino acids.

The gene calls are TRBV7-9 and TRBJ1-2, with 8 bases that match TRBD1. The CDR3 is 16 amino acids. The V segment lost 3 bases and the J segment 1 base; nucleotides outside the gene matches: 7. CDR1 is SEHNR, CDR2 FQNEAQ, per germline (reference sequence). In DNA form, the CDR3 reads TGTGCCAGCAGCTTTAACAACAGGGGGAATAACTATGGCTACACCTTC. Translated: CASSFNNRGNNYGYTF.

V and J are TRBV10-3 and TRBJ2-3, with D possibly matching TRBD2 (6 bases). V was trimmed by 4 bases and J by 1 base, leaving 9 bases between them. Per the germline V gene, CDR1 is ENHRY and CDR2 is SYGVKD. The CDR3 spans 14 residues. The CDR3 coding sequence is TGTGCCATCAGTGCGGGACTGGGCACAGATACGCAGTATTTT. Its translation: CAISAGLGTDTQYF.

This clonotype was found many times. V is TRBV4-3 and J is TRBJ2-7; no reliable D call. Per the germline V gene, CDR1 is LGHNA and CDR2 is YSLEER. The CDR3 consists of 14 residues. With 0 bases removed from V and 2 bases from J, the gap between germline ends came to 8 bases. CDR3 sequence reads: CASSQDIGTYEQYF. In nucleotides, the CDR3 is TGCGCCAGCAGCCAAGATATAGGGACCTACGAGCAGTACTTC.

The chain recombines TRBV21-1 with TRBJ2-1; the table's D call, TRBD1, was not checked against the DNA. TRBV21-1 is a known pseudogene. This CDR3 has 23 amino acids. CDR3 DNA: TGTGCCAGCAGCAAAGTGCCGACAGGGGAGAGGGAAGACACCACGAAAAAGATCAATGAGCAGTTCTTC. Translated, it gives CASSKVPTGEREDTTKKINEQFF.

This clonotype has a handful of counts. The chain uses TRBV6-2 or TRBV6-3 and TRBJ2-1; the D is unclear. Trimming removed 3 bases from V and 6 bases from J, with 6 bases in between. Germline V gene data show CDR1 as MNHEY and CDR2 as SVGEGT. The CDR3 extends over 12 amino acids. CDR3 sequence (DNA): TGTGCCAGCAGTTATTGGGGCAATGAGCAGTTCTTC. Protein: CASSYWGNEQFF.

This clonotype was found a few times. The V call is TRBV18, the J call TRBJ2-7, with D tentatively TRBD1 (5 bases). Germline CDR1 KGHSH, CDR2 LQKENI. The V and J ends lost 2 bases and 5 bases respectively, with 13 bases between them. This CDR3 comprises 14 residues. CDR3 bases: TGTGCCAGCTCACCATTTCCAGGGTCCCACGAGCAGTACTTC. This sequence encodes CASSPFPGSHEQYF. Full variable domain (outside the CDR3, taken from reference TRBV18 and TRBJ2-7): NAGVMQNPRHLVRRRGQEARLRCSPMKGHSHVYWYRQLPEEGLKFMVYLQKENIIDESGMPKERFSAEFPKEGPSILRIQQVVRGDSAAYFCASSPFPGSHEQYFGPGTRLTVT.

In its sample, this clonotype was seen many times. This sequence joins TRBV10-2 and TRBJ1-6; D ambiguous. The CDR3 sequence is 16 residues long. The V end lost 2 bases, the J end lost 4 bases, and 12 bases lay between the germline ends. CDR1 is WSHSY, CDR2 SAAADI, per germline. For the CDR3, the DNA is TGCGCCAGCAGTGAGAGACCGACCGGTTATAATTCACCCCTCCACTTT. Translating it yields CASSERPTGYNSPLHF.

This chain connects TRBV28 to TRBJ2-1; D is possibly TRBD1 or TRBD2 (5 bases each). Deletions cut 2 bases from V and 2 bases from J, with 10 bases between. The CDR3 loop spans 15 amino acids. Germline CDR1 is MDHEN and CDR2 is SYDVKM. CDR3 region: CASSLLGRTYNEQFF. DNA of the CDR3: TGTGCCAGCAGTTTACTGGGACGGACCTACAATGAGCAGTTCTTC.

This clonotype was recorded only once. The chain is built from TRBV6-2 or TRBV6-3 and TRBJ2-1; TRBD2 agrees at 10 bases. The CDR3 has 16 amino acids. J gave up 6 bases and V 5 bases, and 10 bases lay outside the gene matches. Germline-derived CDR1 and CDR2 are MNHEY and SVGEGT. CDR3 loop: CASSHHLAGVPNEQFF. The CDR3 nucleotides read TGTGCCAGCAGTCATCATCTAGCGGGAGTACCCAATGAGCAGTTCTTC.

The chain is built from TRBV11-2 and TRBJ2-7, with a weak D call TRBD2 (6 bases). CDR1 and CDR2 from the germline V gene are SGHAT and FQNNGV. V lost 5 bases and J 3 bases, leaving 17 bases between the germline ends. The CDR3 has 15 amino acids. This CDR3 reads CASSPAGTRDYEQYF. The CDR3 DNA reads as TGTGCCAGCAGCCCTGCGGGGACTCGGGACTACGAGCAGTACTTC. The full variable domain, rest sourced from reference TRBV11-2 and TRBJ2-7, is EAGVAQSPRYKIIEKRQSVAFWCNPISGHATLYWYQQILGQGPKLLIQFQNNGVVDDSQLPKDRFSAERLKGVDSTLKIQPAKLEDSAVYLCASSPAGTRDYEQYFGPGTRLTVT.

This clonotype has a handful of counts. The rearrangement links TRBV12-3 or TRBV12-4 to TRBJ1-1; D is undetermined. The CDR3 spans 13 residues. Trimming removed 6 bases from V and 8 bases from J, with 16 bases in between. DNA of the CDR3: TGTGCCAGCAGCTATATACTTCAGCCCGAAGCTTTCTTT. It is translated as CASSYILQPEAFF.

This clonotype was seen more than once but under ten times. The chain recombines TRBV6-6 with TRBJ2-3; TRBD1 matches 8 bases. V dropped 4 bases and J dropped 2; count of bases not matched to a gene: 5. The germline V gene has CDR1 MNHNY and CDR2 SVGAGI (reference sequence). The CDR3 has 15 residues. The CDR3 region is CASSWTGSHTDTQYF. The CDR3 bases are TGTGCCAGCAGTTGGACAGGGAGCCACACAGATACGCAGTATTTT.

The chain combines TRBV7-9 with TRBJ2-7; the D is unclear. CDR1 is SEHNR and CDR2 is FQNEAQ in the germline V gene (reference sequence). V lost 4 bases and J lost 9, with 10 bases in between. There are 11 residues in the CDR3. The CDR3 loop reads CASSSPPWQYF. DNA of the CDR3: TGTGCCAGCAGCTCCCCACCCTGGCAGTACTTC.

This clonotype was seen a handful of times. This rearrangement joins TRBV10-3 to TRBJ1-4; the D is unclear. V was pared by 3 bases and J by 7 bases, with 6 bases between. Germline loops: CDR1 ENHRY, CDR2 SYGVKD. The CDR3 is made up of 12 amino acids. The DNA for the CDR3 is TGTGCCATCAGTGACCCAGGTGAAAAACTGTTTTTT. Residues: CAISDPGEKLFF.

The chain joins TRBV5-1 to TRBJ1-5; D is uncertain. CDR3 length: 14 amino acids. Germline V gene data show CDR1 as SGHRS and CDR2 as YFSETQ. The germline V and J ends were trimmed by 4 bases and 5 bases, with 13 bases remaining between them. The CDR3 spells CASSPGLRDQPQHF. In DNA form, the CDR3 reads TGCGCCAGCAGCCCCGGACTTAGGGATCAGCCCCAGCATTTT.

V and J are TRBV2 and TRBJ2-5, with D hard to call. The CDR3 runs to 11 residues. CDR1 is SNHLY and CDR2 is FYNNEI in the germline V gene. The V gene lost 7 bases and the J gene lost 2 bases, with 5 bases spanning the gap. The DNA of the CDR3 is TGTGCCAGCACCCAGCAAGAGACCCAGTACTTC. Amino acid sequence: CASTQQETQYF.

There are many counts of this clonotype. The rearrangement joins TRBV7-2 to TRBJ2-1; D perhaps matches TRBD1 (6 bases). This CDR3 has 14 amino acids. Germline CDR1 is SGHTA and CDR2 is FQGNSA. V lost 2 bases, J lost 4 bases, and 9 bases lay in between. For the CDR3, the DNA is TGTGCCAGCAGCTTATTACAGGGATACAATGAGCAGTTCTTC. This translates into CASSLLQGYNEQFF.

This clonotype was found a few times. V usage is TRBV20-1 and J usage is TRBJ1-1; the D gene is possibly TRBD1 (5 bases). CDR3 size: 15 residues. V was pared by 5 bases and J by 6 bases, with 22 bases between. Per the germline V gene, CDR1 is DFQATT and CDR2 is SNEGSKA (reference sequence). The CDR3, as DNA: TGCAGTGCTCAGGACACCCTCGCTGGACATTCTGAAGCTTTCTTT. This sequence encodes CSAQDTLAGHSEAFF.

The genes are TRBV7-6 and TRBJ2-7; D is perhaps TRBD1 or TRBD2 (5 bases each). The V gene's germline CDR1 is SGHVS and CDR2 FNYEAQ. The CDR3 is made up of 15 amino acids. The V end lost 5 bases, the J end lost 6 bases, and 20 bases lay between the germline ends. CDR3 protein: CASSLGTVETSEQYF. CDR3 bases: TGTGCCAGCAGCCTCGGGACGGTCGAAACCTCCGAGCAGTACTTC.

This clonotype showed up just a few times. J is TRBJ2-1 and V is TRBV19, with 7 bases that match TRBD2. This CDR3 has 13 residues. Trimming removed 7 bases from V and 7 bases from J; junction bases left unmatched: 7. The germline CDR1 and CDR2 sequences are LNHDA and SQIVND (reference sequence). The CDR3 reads CASTGGMRNEQFF. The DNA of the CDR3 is TGTGCCAGTACGGGGGGAATGCGGAATGAGCAGTTCTTC.

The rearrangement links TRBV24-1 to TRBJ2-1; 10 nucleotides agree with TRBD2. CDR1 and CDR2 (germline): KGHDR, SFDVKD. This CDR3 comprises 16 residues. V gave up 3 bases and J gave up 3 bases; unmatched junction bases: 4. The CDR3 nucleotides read TGTGCCACCAGTGATGTCACTAGCGGGGTCTACAATGAGCAGTTCTTC. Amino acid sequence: CATSDVTSGVYNEQFF.

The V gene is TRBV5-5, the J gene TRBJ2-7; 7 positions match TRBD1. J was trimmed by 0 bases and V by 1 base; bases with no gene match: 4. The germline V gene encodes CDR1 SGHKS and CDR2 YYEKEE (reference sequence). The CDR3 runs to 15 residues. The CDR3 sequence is CASSLLGGHSYEQYF. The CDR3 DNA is TGTGCCAGCAGCTTGTTAGGGGGCCACTCCTACGAGCAGTACTTC.